These 14 T cell receptor beta chains came from one sample sequenced in a study of T cell clonotyping in hematopoietic cell transplantation. Time point denoted: recipient sample about 28 days before transplant, after cytoreduction. The assay was immunoSEQ multiplex PCR, and TCRdb's table has in-frame clones only and misses some. The data hold some 35,000 clones, with roughly 95% observed a single time. The sequencing here drew on peripheral blood mononuclear cells, taken before stem cell transplant. These receptors all come from a man aged 35 to 55 with chronic myeloid leukemia. Some clones in this sample may be carry-over from other donors' samples.

The chain employs TRBV4-3 and TRBJ2-5, with TRBD2 identical over 11 bases. The CDR3 has 18 amino acids. Germline CDR1 is LGHNA and CDR2 is YSLEER. Trimming removed 0 bases from V and 5 bases from J; junction bases left unmatched: 11. CDR3 amino acids: CASSQDQTSGGRRETQYF. The CDR3 DNA follows: TGCGCCAGCAGCCAAGATCAAACTAGCGGGGGACGGAGGGAGACCCAGTACTTC.

The chain combines TRBV30 with TRBJ1-1; D is undetermined. CDR3 length: 16 amino acids. Trimming shortened V by 0 bases and J by 1 base, and 15 bases separated the two germline ends. The germline V gene has CDR1 GTSNPN and CDR2 SVGIG (reference sequence). Here the CDR3 DNA reads TGTGCCTGGAGTGTAGAAGGCGCGGGGAGGAACACTGAAGCTTTCTTT. It specifies CAWSVEGAGRNTEAFF.

The V gene is TRBV10-3, the J gene TRBJ2-3; weak D call: TRBD1 (5 bases). This CDR3 is built from 12 residues. Trimming removed 8 bases at V and 4 bases at J, with 10 bases between. CDR1 and CDR2 from the germline V gene are ENHRY and SYGVKD. CDR3 region: CAIAGSADTQYF. The CDR3 nucleotides are TGTGCCATCGCAGGGTCAGCAGATACGCAGTATTTT.

The CDR3 sequence is CASSPALGSEQYF. DNA for the CDR3: TGTGCCAGCAGCCCCGCCTTGGGGTCCGAGCAGTACTTC. The V and J genes are TRBV5-5 and TRBJ2-7; D unclear. The CDR3 contains 13 residues. With 4 bases removed from V and 6 bases from J, the gap between germline ends came to 14 bases. Per the germline V gene, CDR1 is SGHKS and CDR2 is YYEKEE (reference sequence).

The CDR3 sequence: CASSYSSRNYGYTF. Here the CDR3 DNA reads TGTGCCAGCAGTTACTCGAGCCGGAACTATGGCTACACCTTC. The chain has TRBV6-5 and TRBJ1-2; no clear D gene. The V gene lost 0 bases and the J gene lost 2 bases, with 7 bases spanning the gap. Germline V lookup: CDR1 MNHEY, CDR2 SVGAGI. The CDR3 sequence is 14 residues long.

The chain is built from TRBV27 and TRBJ1-1; D possibly corresponds to TRBD1 (5 bases). Germline V gene lookup returns CDR1 MNHEY and CDR2 SMNVEV (reference sequence). There are 14 residues in the CDR3. The V end lost 2 bases, the J end lost 5 bases, and 12 bases lay between the germline ends. This chain's CDR3 is CASSLQGLRTEAFF. DNA of the CDR3: TGTGCCAGCAGTTTACAGGGACTCCGTACTGAAGCTTTCTTT.

This clone was counted a single time. The chain links TRBV4-3 to TRBJ2-5, with D tentatively TRBD2 (5 bases). Trimming removed 4 bases from V and 5 bases from J, with 11 bases in between. The CDR3 totals 13 residues. The V gene's germline CDR1 is LGHNA and CDR2 YSLEER. CDR3 bases: TGCGCCAGCAGCCCGGGAATAGGTGAGACCCAGTACTTC. This encodes CASSPGIGETQYF.

Turning to this clone: A junction boundary mismatches the germline segment, possibly from a read error. The rearrangement joins TRBV7-2 to TRBJ2-1, with 12 positions matching TRBD2. This CDR3 comprises 14 residues. Germline lookup yields CDR1 SGHTA and CDR2 FQGNSA. CDR3 DNA sequence: TGTGCCAGCAGCCTAGCGGGGGGGCCCTATGAGCAGTTCTTC. Its protein product is CASSLAGGPYEQFF.

This sequence joins TRBV5-6 and TRBJ2-3, with D hard to call. The V and J ends lost 1 base and 1 base respectively, with 16 bases between them. Germline CDR1 reads SGHDT; CDR2 reads YYEEEE. This CDR3 contains 17 residues. The CDR3 loop is CASSLLVSHRGTDTQYF. Written as DNA, the CDR3 is TGTGCCAGCAGCTTGTTGGTCTCACATCGGGGCACAGATACGCAGTATTTT.

This chain connects TRBV19 to TRBJ1-1; tentative D call: TRBD1 (6 bases). Germline lookup yields CDR1 LNHDA and CDR2 SQIVND (reference sequence). With 7 bases removed from V and 0 bases from J, the gap between germline ends came to 18 bases. The CDR3 sequence is 16 residues long. CDR3 bases: TGTGCCAGTACGACAGGAAGGCTACTCTTGAACACTGAAGCTTTCTTT. This sequence encodes CASTTGRLLLNTEAFF.

The CDR3 DNA reads TGTGCCAGCAGCGGGGTCAGGGGTACCACCGGGGAGCTGTTTTTT. It yields the protein CASSGVRGTTGELFF. The gene calls are TRBV9 and TRBJ2-2; D is possibly TRBD1 (6 bases). The V end lost 3 bases, the J end lost 4 bases, and 13 bases lay between the germline ends. The length of the CDR3 is 15 residues. Looked up from germline, CDR1 is SGDLS and CDR2 is YYNGEE.

The chain carries TRBV28 and TRBJ1-4; 9 positions agree with TRBD1. Losses at the gene ends were 6 bases for V and 4 bases for J; bases not matched to a gene: 3. The CDR3 sequence is 14 residues long. Germline loops: CDR1 MDHEN, CDR2 SYDVKM. The CDR3 spells CASSRQGGNEKLFF. The CDR3 DNA is TGTGCCAGCAGCCGACAGGGGGGTAATGAAAAACTGTTTTTT.

The V and J genes are TRBV25-1 and TRBJ1-1, with 7 bases aligning to TRBD1. CDR1 and CDR2 from the germline V gene are MGHDK and SYGVNS. The CDR3 is made up of 15 amino acids. Losses at the gene ends were 1 base for V and 4 bases for J; bases not matched to a gene: 6. The CDR3 region is CASSELRGPGTEAFF. CDR3 DNA: TGTGCCAGCAGTGAATTGAGGGGGCCGGGCACTGAAGCTTTCTTT.

The chain carries TRBV30 and TRBJ1-1; tentatively, D is TRBD1 (6 bases). The V gene's germline CDR1 is GTSNPN and CDR2 SVGIG (reference sequence). Deletions cut 2 bases from V and 0 bases from J, with 10 bases between. The CDR3 has 14 amino acids. The CDR3 here is CAWSRTVMNTEAFF. The CDR3 DNA is TGTGCCTGGAGTAGGACAGTGATGAACACTGAAGCTTTCTTT.